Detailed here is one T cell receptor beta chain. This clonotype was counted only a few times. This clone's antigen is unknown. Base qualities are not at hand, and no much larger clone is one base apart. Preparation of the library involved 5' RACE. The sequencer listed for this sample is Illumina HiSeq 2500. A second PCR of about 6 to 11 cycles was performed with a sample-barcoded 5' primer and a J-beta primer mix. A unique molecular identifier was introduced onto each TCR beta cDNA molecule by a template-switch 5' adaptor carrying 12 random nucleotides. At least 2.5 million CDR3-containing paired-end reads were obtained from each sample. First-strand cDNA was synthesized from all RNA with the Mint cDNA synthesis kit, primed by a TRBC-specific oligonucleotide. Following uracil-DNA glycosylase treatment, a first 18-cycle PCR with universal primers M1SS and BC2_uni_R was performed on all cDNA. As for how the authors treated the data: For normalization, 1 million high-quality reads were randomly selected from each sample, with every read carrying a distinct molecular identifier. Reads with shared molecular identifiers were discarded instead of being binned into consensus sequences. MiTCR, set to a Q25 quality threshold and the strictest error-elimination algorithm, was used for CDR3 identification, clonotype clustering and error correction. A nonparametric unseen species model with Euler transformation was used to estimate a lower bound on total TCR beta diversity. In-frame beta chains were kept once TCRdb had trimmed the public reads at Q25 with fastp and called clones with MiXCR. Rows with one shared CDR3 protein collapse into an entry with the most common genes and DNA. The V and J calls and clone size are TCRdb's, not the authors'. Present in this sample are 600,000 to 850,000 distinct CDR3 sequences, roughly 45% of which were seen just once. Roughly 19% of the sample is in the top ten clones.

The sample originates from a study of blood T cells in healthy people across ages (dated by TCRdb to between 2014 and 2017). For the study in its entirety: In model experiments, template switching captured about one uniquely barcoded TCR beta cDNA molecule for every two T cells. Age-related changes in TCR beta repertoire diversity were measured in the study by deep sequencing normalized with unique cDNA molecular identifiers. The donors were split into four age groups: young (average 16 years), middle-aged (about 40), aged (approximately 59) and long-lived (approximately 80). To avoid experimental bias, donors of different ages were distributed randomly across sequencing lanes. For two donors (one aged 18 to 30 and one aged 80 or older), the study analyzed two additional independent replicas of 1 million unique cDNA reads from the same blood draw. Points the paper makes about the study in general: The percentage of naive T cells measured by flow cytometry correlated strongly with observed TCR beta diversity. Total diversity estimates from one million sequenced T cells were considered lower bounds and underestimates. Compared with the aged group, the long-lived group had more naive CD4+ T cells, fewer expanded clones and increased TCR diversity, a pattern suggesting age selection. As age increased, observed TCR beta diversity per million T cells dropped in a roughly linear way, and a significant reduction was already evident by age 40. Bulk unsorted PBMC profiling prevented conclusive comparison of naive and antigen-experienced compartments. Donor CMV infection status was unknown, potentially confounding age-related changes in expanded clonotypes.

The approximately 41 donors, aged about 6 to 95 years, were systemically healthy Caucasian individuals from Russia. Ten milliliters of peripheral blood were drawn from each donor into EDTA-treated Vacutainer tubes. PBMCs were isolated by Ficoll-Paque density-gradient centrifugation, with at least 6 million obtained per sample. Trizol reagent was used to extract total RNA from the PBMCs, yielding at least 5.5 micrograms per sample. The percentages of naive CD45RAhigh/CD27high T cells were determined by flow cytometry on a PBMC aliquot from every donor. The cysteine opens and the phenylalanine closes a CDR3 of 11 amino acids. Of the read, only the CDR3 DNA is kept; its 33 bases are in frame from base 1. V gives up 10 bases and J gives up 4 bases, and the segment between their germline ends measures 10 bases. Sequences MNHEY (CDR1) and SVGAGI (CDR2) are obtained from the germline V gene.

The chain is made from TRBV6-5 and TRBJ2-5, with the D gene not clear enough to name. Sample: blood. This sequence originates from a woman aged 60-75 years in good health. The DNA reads TGTGCCACCGTGGCCCTAGAGACCCAGTACTTC. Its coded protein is CATVALETQYF.